The subject of this entry is one T cell receptor (beta chain). Participants were aged about 18 to 100 years from 20 to 30 US areas. Categorization into cohorts depended on clinical history that participants reported. In the authors' methods: Reference gene primer amplification yielded estimated nucleated cell counts. Some clones are missing from TCRdb's copy, which holds only in-frame ones; the method was immunoSEQ multiplex PCR. D and trimming come from the DNA, and the V and J calls and clone size come from that table. The sample consists of some 200,000 clones, roughly 87% of them appearing once. The sample is drawn from a study of blood T cell repertoires in COVID-19. About the study: Acute-phase and convalescent COVID-19 samples originated in the United States, Italy and Spain.

This clonotype was sampled from a man between 18 and 29 years old with acute COVID-19. The sequenced sample consisted of PBMCs or T cells enriched from blood (not recorded which).

The CDR3 loop reads CASSLVAYLDTQYF. CDR3 sequence (DNA): TGCGCCAGCAGCTTGGTAGCATATCTAGATACGCAGTATTTT. The chain is built from TRBV5-1 and TRBJ2-3; no firm D call. V was trimmed by 0 bases and J by 5 bases, leaving 10 bases between them. Germline-derived CDR1 and CDR2 are SGHRS and YFSETQ. This CDR3 has 14 amino acids. Full variable domain (remainder filled in from reference TRBV5-1 and TRBJ2-3): KAGVTQTPRYLIKTRGQQVTLSCSPISGHRSVSWYQQTPGQGLQFLFEYFSETQRNKGNFPGRFSGRQFSNSRSEMNVSTLELGDSALYLCASSLVAYLDTQYFGPGTRLTVL.